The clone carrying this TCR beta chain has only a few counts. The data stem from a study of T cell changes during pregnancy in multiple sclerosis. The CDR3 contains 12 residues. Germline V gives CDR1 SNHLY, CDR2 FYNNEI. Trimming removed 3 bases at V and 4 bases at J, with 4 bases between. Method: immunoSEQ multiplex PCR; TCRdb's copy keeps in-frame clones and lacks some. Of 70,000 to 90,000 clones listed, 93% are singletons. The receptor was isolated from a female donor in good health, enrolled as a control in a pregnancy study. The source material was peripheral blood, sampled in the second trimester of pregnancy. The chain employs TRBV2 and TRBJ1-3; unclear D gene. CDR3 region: CASSDQGNTIYF. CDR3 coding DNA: TGTGCCAGCAGTGACCAGGGAAACACCATATATTTT.